This TCR beta chain was recorded in a study of spatial heterogeneity in lung cancer. Overall study results and limits: Counts that tracked tumor mutation counts were those of expanded intratumoral alpha and beta TCRs.

Time point denoted: sample taken at primary tumor resection. Unsorted whole RNA from tumor, nontumor lung or frozen PBMC underwent sequencing. In its sample, this clonotype ranks as medium-sized (0.01 to 0.1%). Its antigen is not identified. TCRdb independently ran MiXCR on the 5' RACE reads; one entry per CDR3 protein. The sample gives 1,500 or so distinct CDR3 sequences, 10% to 15% of which show up once; around 18% is in the top ten. Trimming shortened V by 7 bases and J by 1 base, and 18 bases separated the two germline ends. This CDR3 has 16 amino acids. CDR1 and CDR2 from the germline V gene are SGHDT and YYEEEE.

The sequence came from a female donor with early-stage non-small cell lung cancer. The sequencing here drew on lung tumor tissue, taken at surgery. V gene TRBV5-6 combines with J gene TRBJ2-1; unclear D gene. The CDR3 protein is CASSPSSAPSYNEQFF. In DNA, the CDR3 is TGTGCCAGCTCCCCGTCCAGCGCCCCTTCCTACAATGAGCAGTTCTTC.